Listed here are 3 T cell receptor beta chains from one sample, sequenced in a study of cytomegalovirus exposure and HLA in healthy donors. PCR used 60 Vbeta primers and 13 Jbeta primers. The protocol was immunoSEQ multiplex PCR, while the TCRdb copy is restricted to in-frame clones and leaves out a portion. Of 80,000 or so clones in the sample, roughly four fifths are singletons; the top ten hold approximately 4.4%. The sample taken for sequencing was PBMCs. These receptors all stem from a man aged 40-49 years in good health and CMV-seronegative.

The chain combines TRBV14 with TRBJ1-2; TRBD1 is a possible D gene (5 bases). The V end was cut by 0 bases, the J end by 1 base, with 15 bases between. The CDR3 is made up of 17 amino acids. Germline CDR1 is SGHDN and CDR2 is FVKESK. The CDR3 spells CASSQELGGLLNYGYTF. CDR3 DNA sequence: TGTGCCAGCAGCCAAGAGTTGGGGGGACTACTTAACTATGGCTACACCTTC.

The chain links TRBV25-1 to TRBJ1-2; D gene uncertain. Germline V gene sequence: CDR1 MGHDK, CDR2 SYGVNS. Trimming cost V 0 bases and J 3 bases, with 17 bases left between them. The CDR3 loop spans 17 amino acids. The CDR3 region is CASSEYSGDSLDYGYTF. The CDR3 DNA is TGTGCCAGCAGTGAATATTCCGGAGACTCCCTTGACTATGGCTACACCTTC.

This chain joins TRBV14 and TRBJ2-1, with TRBD2 matching over 11 bases. V dropped 2 bases and J dropped 6; count of bases not matched to a gene: 9. This CDR3 region has 17 residues. Germline lookup yields CDR1 SGHDN and CDR2 FVKESK. The CDR3 nucleotides are TGTGCCAGCAGCCAATCAGGGGGCCTAGCGGGAGGCAATGAGCAGTTCTTC. Its protein is CASSQSGGLAGGNEQFF.